A selection of T cell receptor beta chains follows, all from one sample in a study of blood T cell repertoires in COVID-19. The protocol was immunoSEQ multiplex PCR, while the TCRdb copy is restricted to in-frame clones and leaves out a portion. The table lists some 120,000 clones, 80% to 95% of them singletons. The sequencing input was peripheral blood. The source of these receptors is a man aged 45 to 65 with COVID-19, enrolled during active disease. Both conserved end residues are part of each CDR3. D genes are given only for firm matches. The listing skips clone size in some rows; elsewhere it reads once, few, many or a size class.

v_gene: TRBV5-1
j_gene: TRBJ2-1
d_gene: TRBD2
abundance: once
CDR3nt: TGCGCCAGCAGTTTAGCGGGGCACAATGAGCAGTTCTTC
CDR3aa: CASSLAGHNEQFF

v_gene: TRBV19
j_gene: TRBJ2-1
d_gene: .
abundance: .
CDR3nt: TGTGCCACGAGGAGGGGCTCCTACAATGAGCAGTTCTTC
CDR3aa: CATRRGSYNEQFF

v_gene: TRBV3-1/TRBV3-2
j_gene: TRBJ2-2
d_gene: .
abundance: once
CDR3nt: TGTGCCAGCAGCCAATTTGGCGGGAAGAACACCGGGGAGCTGTTTTTT
CDR3aa: CASSQFGGKNTGELFF

v_gene: TRBV7-3
j_gene: TRBJ1-1
d_gene: .
abundance: .
CDR3nt: TGTGCCAGCAGCCCACAAGCCACAGGGTCCACTGAAGCTTTCTTT
CDR3aa: CASSPQATGSTEAFF

v_gene: TRBV4-3
j_gene: TRBJ2-7
d_gene: TRBD2
abundance: once
CDR3nt: TGCGCCAGCAGCCAAGCGGCTTCTAGCGGAGCCTACGAGCAGTACTTC
CDR3aa: CASSQAASSGAYEQYF

v_gene: TRBV6-2/TRBV6-3
j_gene: TRBJ1-3
d_gene: TRBD1
abundance: few
CDR3nt: TGTGCCAGCAGCCGGACAGGGAAGGCTGGAAACACCATATATTTT
CDR3aa: CASSRTGKAGNTIYF

v_gene: TRBV19
j_gene: TRBJ2-3
d_gene: TRBD1
abundance: .
CDR3nt: TGTGCCAGTAGGCGAGGTACAGGGGGTCTCACAGATACGCAGTATTTT
CDR3aa: CASRRGTGGLTDTQYF

v_gene: TRBV5-1
j_gene: TRBJ2-1
d_gene: TRBD1
abundance: .
CDR3nt: TGCGCCAGCGCTCCCGGGACAGGGAAGTACAATGAGCAGTTCTTC
CDR3aa: CASAPGTGKYNEQFF

v_gene: TRBV11-2
j_gene: TRBJ2-2
d_gene: TRBD1
abundance: .
CDR3nt: TGTGCCAGCAGACTAGGGGGCGCGGACACCGGGGAGCTGTTTTTT
CDR3aa: CASRLGGADTGELFF

v_gene: TRBV5-4
j_gene: TRBJ1-1
d_gene: .
abundance: .
CDR3nt: TGTGCCAGCAGCTCTGCAGGGTGGCAGTTCACTGAAGCTTTCTTT
CDR3aa: CASSSAGWQFTEAFF

v_gene: TRBV6-5
j_gene: TRBJ2-2
d_gene: .
abundance: .
CDR3nt: TGTGCCGGAAGCACAGAGAACACCGGGGAGCTGTTTTTT
CDR3aa: CAGSTENTGELFF

v_gene: TRBV7-2
j_gene: TRBJ1-2
d_gene: .
abundance: few
CDR3nt: TGTGCCAGCCGCAGTAGGACGGGGGGCGGTGGCTACACCTTC
CDR3aa: CASRSRTGGGGYTF

v_gene: TRBV3-1/TRBV3-2
j_gene: TRBJ1-2
d_gene: TRBD1
abundance: .
CDR3nt: TGTGCCAGCAGCCAAGCGGGGACAGCCTATGGCTACACCTTC
CDR3aa: CASSQAGTAYGYTF

v_gene: TRBV19
j_gene: TRBJ1-2
d_gene: .
abundance: .
CDR3nt: TGTGCCAGTAGTACCCCCAGGCTCGGAGGCTACACCTTC
CDR3aa: CASSTPRLGGYTF

v_gene: TRBV4-3
j_gene: TRBJ1-6
d_gene: .
abundance: .
CDR3nt: TGCGCCAGCAGCCGGGACACCACCAATTCACCCCTCCACTTT
CDR3aa: CASSRDTTNSPLHF

v_gene: TRBV6-2/TRBV6-3
j_gene: TRBJ1-1
d_gene: .
abundance: .
CDR3nt: TGTGCCAGCAGTTACTCCGACAGGCTGAACACTGAAGCTTTCTTT
CDR3aa: CASSYSDRLNTEAFF

v_gene: TRBV5-1
j_gene: TRBJ2-2
d_gene: .
abundance: .
CDR3nt: TGCGCCAGCAGTAGGTCGGCGGAGTACACCGGGGAGCTGTTTTTT
CDR3aa: CASSRSAEYTGELFF

v_gene: TRBV6-5
j_gene: TRBJ1-1
d_gene: TRBD1
abundance: .
CDR3nt: TGTGCCAGCAAACAGGGGGACACTGAAGCTTTCTTT
CDR3aa: CASKQGDTEAFF

v_gene: TRBV6-2/TRBV6-3
j_gene: TRBJ2-7
d_gene: .
abundance: .
CDR3nt: TGTGCCAGCAGTTTAAGACTGGCTAGCAGCGAGCAGTACTTC
CDR3aa: CASSLRLASSEQYF

v_gene: TRBV10-1
j_gene: TRBJ1-1
d_gene: .
abundance: .
CDR3nt: TGCGCCCCCTACCACCTGGTGCACACTGAAGCTTTCTTT
CDR3aa: CAPYHLVHTEAFF

v_gene: TRBV19
j_gene: TRBJ2-1
d_gene: .
abundance: .
CDR3nt: TGTGCCAGTAGCCCACAGGGCGTGAATGAGCAGTTCTTC
CDR3aa: CASSPQGVNEQFF

v_gene: TRBV7-2
j_gene: TRBJ2-2
d_gene: TRBD2
abundance: .
CDR3nt: TGTGCCAGCAGCTTAGCTAGCGGGAGCACCGGGGAGCTGTTTTTT
CDR3aa: CASSLASGSTGELFF

v_gene: TRBV5-6
j_gene: TRBJ1-1
d_gene: TRBD1
abundance: .
CDR3nt: TGTGCCAGCAGCTTGGGACTCCGGGACAGTGAAGCTTTCTTT
CDR3aa: CASSLGLRDSEAFF

v_gene: TRBV12-3/TRBV12-4
j_gene: TRBJ2-1
d_gene: .
abundance: .
CDR3nt: TGTGCCAGCAGCGGACTAACCTACAATGAGCAGTTCTTC
CDR3aa: CASSGLTYNEQFF

v_gene: TRBV6-2/TRBV6-3
j_gene: TRBJ2-1
d_gene: .
abundance: .
CDR3nt: TGTGCCAGCAGTTACAGCTCTAGCTCCTACAATGAGCAGTTCTTC
CDR3aa: CASSYSSSSYNEQFF

v_gene: TRBV5-1
j_gene: TRBJ2-5
d_gene: TRBD2
abundance: .
CDR3nt: TGCGCCAGCAGCATCCCTAGCGGGAGAGCCCAAGAGACCCAGTACTTC
CDR3aa: CASSIPSGRAQETQYF

v_gene: TRBV7-3
j_gene: TRBJ2-1
d_gene: TRBD2
abundance: .
CDR3nt: TGTGCCAGCAGTTTAGGGGGACTAGCGGGAGACAATGAGCAGTTCTTC
CDR3aa: CASSLGGLAGDNEQFF

v_gene: TRBV7-2
j_gene: TRBJ1-4
d_gene: .
abundance: .
CDR3nt: TGTGCCAGCAGCCGCAGCGCAGGGCGGGAGGAAAAACTGTTTTTT
CDR3aa: CASSRSAGREEKLFF

v_gene: TRBV2
j_gene: TRBJ1-2
d_gene: .
abundance: .
CDR3nt: TGTGCCGCGAGGACAGCCAACTATGGCTACACCTTC
CDR3aa: CAARTANYGYTF

v_gene: TRBV6-2/TRBV6-3
j_gene: TRBJ2-1
d_gene: TRBD2
abundance: .
CDR3nt: TGTGCCAGCAGTTTTACCCCGGGACTAGCGAGGAATGAGCAGTTCTTC
CDR3aa: CASSFTPGLARNEQFF

v_gene: TRBV12-3/TRBV12-4
j_gene: TRBJ2-5
d_gene: .
abundance: few
CDR3nt: TGTGCCAGCAGTTTAAGAAGGGGGGAGACCCAGTACTTC
CDR3aa: CASSLRRGETQYF

v_gene: TRBV3-1/TRBV3-2
j_gene: TRBJ2-1
d_gene: .
abundance: .
CDR3nt: TGTGCCAGCAGCCCTTTCCGGCCAGGGGACAATGAGCAGTTCTTC
CDR3aa: CASSPFRPGDNEQFF